Detailed here is one T cell receptor (beta chain). What it binds is not known. The data belong to a study of T cells in localized non-small cell lung cancer. Study outcomes and limitations: Adjacent lung exhibited a median of about 50 among the 100 most abundant tumor clones. Those with higher blood T cell density had longer overall survival. Uninvolved adjacent lung, not tumor, had the highest T cell clonality.

Data came from immunoSEQ multiplex PCR; TCRdb stores just in-frame clones and leaves some out. Of several thousand clones listed, about 91% were seen once; the top ten hold roughly 5%. The length of the CDR3 is 15 residues. The germline V gene encodes CDR1 SGDLS and CDR2 YYNGEE. With 0 bases removed from V and 4 bases from J, the gap between germline ends came to 13 bases. The receptor comes from a male donor aged 60 or over with stage II lung adenocarcinoma. The specimen comprised peripheral blood mononuclear cells, sampled before any cancer treatment. The V gene is TRBV9, the J gene TRBJ1-1; D is uncertain. In nucleotides, the CDR3 is TGTGCCAGCAGCGTAGGGGCGGCCCCGGGCACTGAAGCTTTCTTT. Its protein is CASSVGAAPGTEAFF.